This T cell receptor (beta chain) was observed in a study of monozygotic twins with inflammatory bowel disease. TCRdb re-called the 5' RACE reads; one entry per CDR3 protein, DNA not given. This repertoire includes approximately 420,000 distinct CDR3 sequences. This receptor was identified in a human donor with ulcerative colitis or Crohn's disease, or a healthy co-twin of an affected twin (not recorded which). Material for sequencing was blood.

The CDR3 sequence: CASRPLLGPGTEAFF. The chain combines TRBV5-1 with TRBJ1-1; TCRdb selects TRBD1, and the lack of DNA leaves this call unchecked. CDR1 and CDR2 from the germline V gene are SGHRS and YFSETQ. The CDR3 loop spans 15 amino acids. Using reference TRBV5-1 and TRBJ1-1 for the parts outside the CDR3, the full variable domain is KAGVTQTPRYLIKTRGQQVTLSCSPISGHRSVSWYQQTPGQGLQFLFEYFSETQRNKGNFPGRFSGRQFSNSRSEMNVSTLELGDSALYLCASRPLLGPGTEAFFGQGTRLTVV.